One and the same sample provided the 29 T cell receptor beta chains below, sequenced in a study of T-cell reconstitution after alpha-beta-depleted transplantation in children. TCRbeta library construction was performed incorporating unique molecular identifiers. TCRdb re-called the PCR reads through MiXCR, storing one row per CDR3 protein. The sample holds 300,000 to 400,000 distinct CDR3 sequences, 10% to 15% seen once. The material was PBMCs, obtained from the stem cell graft. The receptor set was obtained from a human donor who donated a stem cell graft to a child with Fanconi anemia.

In this sample, this clonotype turned up many times. This chain links TRBV7-2 with TRBJ2-3; D is tentatively TRBD1 or TRBD2 (7 bases each). The V gene lost 1 base and the J gene lost 6 bases, with 11 bases spanning the gap. The CDR3 is 14 amino acids. Germline V CDR1 and CDR2: SGHTA, FQGNSA. CDR3 residues: CASSLGRGGDTQYF. The CDR3 coding sequence is TGTGCCAGCAGCTTAGGCAGGGGGGGGGATACGCAGTATTTT.

The CDR3 here is CASNRRVTDTQYF. The CDR3 DNA reads as TGTGCCAGCAATCGTCGGGTCACAGATACGCAGTATTTT. The gene calls are TRBV2 and TRBJ2-3, with D unresolved. The CDR3 consists of 13 residues. CDR1 and CDR2 from the germline V gene are SNHLY and FYNNEI. V lost 7 bases, J lost 2 bases, and 10 bases lay in between.

V and J are TRBV29-1 and TRBJ1-5, with 7 bases that match TRBD1. V lost 4 bases and J lost 11; bases outside the gene matches: 11. Germline V gene lookup returns CDR1 SQVTM and CDR2 ANQGSEA. CDR3 length: 13 amino acids. The CDR3, as DNA: TGCAGCGTTGGACAGGGCTTGGGTAACTCCCAGCATTTT. It specifies CSVGQGLGNSQHF.

This clonotype has more than one count but fewer than ten. The chain has TRBV7-8 and TRBJ2-7; D possibly corresponds to TRBD2 (7 bases). Per the germline V gene, CDR1 is SGHVS and CDR2 is FQNEAQ. CDR3 length equals 19 residues. Trimming stripped 4 bases from V and 5 bases from J, with 30 bases between. The CDR3 nucleotides read TGTGCCAGCAGCTCTCTCCTGGGGGGGCCGCCTAGTCCAGTACACGAGCAGTACGTC. This codes for CASSSLLGGPPSPVHEQYV.

V usage is TRBV4-3 and J usage is TRBJ1-2; D remains ambiguous. There are 16 residues in the CDR3. Germline loops: CDR1 LGHNA, CDR2 YSLEER. V lost 1 base and J 1 base, leaving 13 bases between the germline ends. The CDR3 is CASSQGLRDGNYGYTF. The CDR3 DNA sequence: TGCGCCAGCAGCCAAGGTTTAAGAGACGGTAACTATGGCTACACCTTC.

In its sample, this clonotype was seen a few times. The chain couples TRBV12-3 or TRBV12-4 to TRBJ2-5; D not resolved. Trimming took off 7 bases at V and 2 bases at J, with 14 bases between the two ends. The CDR3 is 14 residues long. In DNA, the CDR3 is TGTGCCAGCACCCTTGGGTCAGATCAAGAGACCCAGTACTTC. This codes for CASTLGSDQETQYF.

The V gene is TRBV5-1, the J gene TRBJ2-3; 10 nucleotides agree with TRBD1. This CDR3 has 15 amino acids. Germline V gene data show CDR1 as SGHRS and CDR2 as YFSETQ. The trim removed 6 bases at V and 1 base at J, leaving 5 bases unmatched. The CDR3 here is CASTTGTGGTDTQYF. The CDR3 DNA is TGCGCCAGCACCACCGGGACAGGGGGCACAGATACGCAGTATTTT.

In its sample, this clonotype was seen a few times. This chain joins TRBV20-1 and TRBJ1-2; no reliable D call. Trimming stripped 3 bases from V and 2 bases from J, with 7 bases between. CDR3 size: 12 residues. Per the germline V gene, CDR1 is DFQATT and CDR2 is SNEGSKA (reference sequence). The CDR3 is CSASGPNYGYTF. The CDR3 nucleotides read TGCAGTGCTAGTGGTCCCAACTATGGCTACACCTTC.

The genes are TRBV20-1 and TRBJ1-2; 9 positions match TRBD1. Germline V gene data show CDR1 as DFQATT and CDR2 as SNEGSKA (reference sequence). The CDR3 spans 13 residues. Losses at the gene ends were 6 bases for V and 4 bases for J; bases not matched to a gene: 6. The CDR3 bases are TGCAGTGCCCCGGGACAGGGCGTCTATGGCTACACCTTC. It translates to CSAPGQGVYGYTF.

The genes are TRBV6-5 and TRBJ2-7; 14 bases align to TRBD2. Germline V gene sequence: CDR1 MNHEY, CDR2 SVGAGI. The CDR3 has 15 residues. The V and J ends lost 4 bases and 5 bases, in that order; junction bases with no gene match: 4. CDR3 sequence reads: CASSSGLAGAHEQYV. The DNA for the CDR3 is TGTGCCAGCAGTTCGGGACTAGCGGGGGCCCACGAGCAGTACGTC.

The rearrangement links TRBV20-1 to TRBJ2-1; TRBD1 matches 7 bases. CDR3 length: 15 residues. Germline V CDR1 and CDR2: DFQATT, SNEGSKA (reference sequence). The junction had 14 bases not matched to a gene; V was cut back by 4 bases and J by 8 bases. The CDR3 loop reads CSATYMGQNRDEQFF. The CDR3 bases are TGCAGTGCTACTTACATGGGACAGAATAGAGATGAGCAGTTCTTC.

This clonotype has only a few counts. J is TRBJ2-1 and V is TRBV20-1, with D perhaps TRBD2 (5 bases). Trimming shortened V by 3 bases and J by 4 bases, and 16 bases separated the two germline ends. This CDR3 region has 15 residues. Germline CDR1 DFQATT, CDR2 SNEGSKA (reference sequence). Here the CDR3 DNA reads TGCAGTGCTAGGTTTGAACCCTGGACTTACAATGAGCAGTTCTTC. It is translated as CSARFEPWTYNEQFF.

This clonotype was seen only a few times. The chain recombines TRBV7-9 with TRBJ2-3; D tentatively reads TRBD1 or TRBD2 (7 bases each). Trimming removed 2 bases from V and 2 bases from J, with 11 bases in between. CDR1 SEHNR and CDR2 FQNEAQ come from the germline V gene (reference sequence). The CDR3 is 15 amino acids. This CDR3 reads CASSLQGGVTDTQYF. DNA for the CDR3: TGTGCCAGCAGCTTACAGGGGGGGGTCACAGATACGCAGTATTTT.

There are a few counts of this clonotype. The rearrangement links TRBV6-1 to TRBJ1-1; D unclear. With 0 bases removed from V and 7 bases from J, the gap between germline ends came to 6 bases. Germline lookup yields CDR1 MNHNS and CDR2 SASEGT. The CDR3 consists of 12 residues. CDR3 sequence (DNA): TGTGCCAGCAGTGAAGCGGTGTATGAAGCTTTCTTT. Amino acids: CASSEAVYEAFF.

This clonotype was picked up a small number of times. As DNA, the CDR3 is TGTGCCACCCGTTATGACAGGGCTAGCAATCAGCCCCAGCATTTT. This sequence encodes CATRYDRASNQPQHF. V is TRBV6-2 or TRBV6-3 and J is TRBJ1-5, with TRBD1 matching 7 bases. The CDR3 consists of 15 residues. Trimming removed 10 bases from V and 0 bases from J; junction bases left unmatched: 9. Germline CDR1 reads MNHEY; CDR2 reads SVGEGT.

This clonotype was detected many times. This chain links TRBV5-1 with TRBJ1-1; weak D call: TRBD1 (5 bases). The CDR3 has 15 residues. V lost 5 bases and J lost 3, with 17 bases in between. CDR1 and CDR2 (germline): SGHRS, YFSETQ. The DNA of the CDR3 is TGCGCCAGCAGTCCAGAGGGGCGGCTGTACACTGAAGCTTTCTTT. This encodes CASSPEGRLYTEAFF.

The chain links TRBV6-2 or TRBV6-3 to TRBJ2-7, with D tentatively TRBD1 (5 bases). V shed 2 bases and J shed 8 bases, with 10 bases lying between them. The CDR3 contains 12 residues. Germline V gene lookup returns CDR1 MNHEY and CDR2 SVGEGT. The CDR3 reads CASSYGQGKQYV. For the CDR3, the DNA is TGTGCCAGCAGTTACGGCCAGGGAAAGCAGTACGTC.

Many counts were recorded for this clonotype. The chain joins TRBV7-2 to TRBJ2-7; either TRBD1 or TRBD2 may fit D (5 bases each). V lost 5 bases and J lost 3, with 17 bases in between. This CDR3 comprises 15 residues. In germline, CDR1 is SGHTA, CDR2 FQGNSA. The CDR3 DNA reads TGTGCCAGCAGCCCGAACCGGGACGCGGGCTACGAGCAGTACTTC. Amino acids: CASSPNRDAGYEQYF.

This clonotype was recorded a few times. This sequence joins TRBV12-3 or TRBV12-4 and TRBJ2-1; 12 bases agree with TRBD2. V was pared by 8 bases and J by 7 bases, with 9 bases of the junction left unmatched. CDR3 size: 15 residues. CDR3 in DNA: TGTGCCAGCCGCCTTACTAGCGGGGGGATAAATGAGCAGTTCTTC. Translated, it gives CASRLTSGGINEQFF.

This clonotype was detected a few times. The chain has TRBV20-1 and TRBJ1-1; the D gene is possibly TRBD1 (5 bases). The CDR3 sequence is 14 residues long. Per the germline V gene, CDR1 is DFQATT and CDR2 is SNEGSKA (reference sequence). The DNA of the CDR3 is TGCAAACCAACGCAACAGGTCGGTGGCACTGAAGCTTTCTTT. This encodes CKPTQQVGGTEAFF.

The V and J genes are TRBV4-2 and TRBJ2-7; no clear D. Germline CDR1 is LGHNA and CDR2 is YNFKEQ. V lost 4 bases, J lost 12 bases, and 7 bases lay in between. CDR3 size: 9 residues. The CDR3: CASSRPLYV. DNA for the CDR3: TGTGCCAGCAGCCGCCCCTTGTACGTC.

As to this clonotype: One junction end does not reproduce the germline sequence, and a read error may be involved. The CDR3 protein is CVSSRKVATNEKLFF. In nucleotides, the CDR3 is TGTGTCAGCAGCCGGAAGGTTGCAACTAATGAAAAACTGTTTTTT. The chain couples TRBV5-6 to TRBJ1-4; D is unresolved. Looked up from germline, CDR1 is SGHDT and CDR2 is YYEEEE. The CDR3 is 15 amino acids.

There are many counts of this clonotype. This rearrangement joins TRBV6-5 to TRBJ1-5; TRBD1 matches 8 bases. The V gene end was trimmed by 6 bases and the J gene end by 3 bases; junction bases not matched to a gene: 7. Per germline, CDR1 MNHEY and CDR2 SVGAGI. The length of the CDR3 is 15 residues. In DNA form, the CDR3 reads TGTGCCAGCAGATCCGGACAGGGCCACAATCAGCCCCAGCATTTT. Translated, it gives CASRSGQGHNQPQHF.

This chain links TRBV12-3 or TRBV12-4 with TRBJ1-4; D is undetermined. The length of the CDR3 is 14 residues. Trimming left V 2 bases short and J 8 bases short, with 12 bases between. CDR3 in DNA: TGTGCCAGCAGTTTAAGGCACGGCGGGGAAAAACTGTTTTTT. Amino acids: CASSLRHGGEKLFF.

This chain connects TRBV18 to TRBJ2-3; D unresolved. This CDR3 is built from 15 residues. The V gene lost 2 bases and the J gene lost 0 bases, with 9 bases spanning the gap. CDR1 is KGHSH, CDR2 LQKENI, per germline. CDR3 DNA: TGTGCCAGCTCACCATCTCCCTTGAGCACAGATACGCAGTATTTT. Amino acids: CASSPSPLSTDTQYF.

This sequence joins TRBV3-1 and TRBJ1-4, with TRBD1 identical over 7 bases. The trim removed 0 bases at V and 10 bases at J, leaving 5 bases unmatched. Germline CDR1 reads LGHDT; CDR2 reads YNNKEL (reference sequence). This CDR3 has 14 amino acids. CDR3 sequence reads: CASSQEQTGSKLFF. The DNA for the CDR3 is TGTGCCAGCAGCCAAGAACAGACAGGGTCAAAACTGTTTTTT. Drawing the rest from reference TRBV3-1 and TRBJ1-4, the complete variable domain is DTAVSQTPKYLVTQMGNDKSIKCEQNLGHDTMYWYKQDSKKFLKIMFSYNNKELIINETVPNRFSPKSPDKAHLNLHINSLELGDSAVYFCASSQEQTGSKLFFGSGTQLSVL.

This clonotype was counted only a few times. The chain links TRBV7-9 to TRBJ1-2, with unresolved D. Trimming removed 7 bases at V and 3 bases at J, with 15 bases between. This CDR3 is 14 amino acids long. In germline, CDR1 is SEHNR, CDR2 FQNEAQ (reference sequence). The CDR3 nucleotides are TGTGCCAGCACCTCAGGTGGGCCCGACTATGGCTACACCTTC. It codes for CASTSGGPDYGYTF.

Only a few counts were recorded for this clonotype. The chain recombines TRBV6-5 with TRBJ1-1; the D is unclear. Germline assignment: CDR1 MNHEY and CDR2 SVGAGI. Trimming took 0 bases from V and 6 from J, leaving 17 bases between them. The CDR3 sequence is 16 residues long. DNA of the CDR3: TGTGCCAGCAGTTACTCTTTGAACATGCACGGCGCTGAAGCTTTCTTT. As protein: CASSYSLNMHGAEAFF.

Many counts were recorded for this clonotype. This chain links TRBV11-2 with TRBJ1-1; D not certain. Germline CDR1 and CDR2: SGHAT and FQNNGV. The CDR3 covers 13 residues. Trimming took off 3 bases at V and 1 base at J, with 6 bases between the two ends. CDR3 sequence: CASSLERNTEAFF. For the CDR3, the DNA is TGTGCCAGCAGCTTGGAACGGAACACTGAAGCTTTCTTT. The variable domain in full, with the rest retrieved from reference TRBV11-2 and TRBJ1-1, is EAGVAQSPRYKIIEKRQSVAFWCNPISGHATLYWYQQILGQGPKLLIQFQNNGVVDDSQLPKDRFSAERLKGVDSTLKIQPAKLEDSAVYLCASSLERNTEAFFGQGTRLTVV.